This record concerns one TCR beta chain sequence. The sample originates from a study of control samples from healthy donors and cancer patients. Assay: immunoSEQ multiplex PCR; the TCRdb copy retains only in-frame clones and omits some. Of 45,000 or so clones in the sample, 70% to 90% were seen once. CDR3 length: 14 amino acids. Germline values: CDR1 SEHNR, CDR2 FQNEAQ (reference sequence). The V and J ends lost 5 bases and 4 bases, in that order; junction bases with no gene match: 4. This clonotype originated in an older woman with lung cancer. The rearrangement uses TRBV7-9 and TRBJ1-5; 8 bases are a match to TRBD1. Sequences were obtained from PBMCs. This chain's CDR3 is CASSPTGGNQPQHF. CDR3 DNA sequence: TGTGCCAGCAGCCCTACAGGGGGTAATCAGCCCCAGCATTTT.